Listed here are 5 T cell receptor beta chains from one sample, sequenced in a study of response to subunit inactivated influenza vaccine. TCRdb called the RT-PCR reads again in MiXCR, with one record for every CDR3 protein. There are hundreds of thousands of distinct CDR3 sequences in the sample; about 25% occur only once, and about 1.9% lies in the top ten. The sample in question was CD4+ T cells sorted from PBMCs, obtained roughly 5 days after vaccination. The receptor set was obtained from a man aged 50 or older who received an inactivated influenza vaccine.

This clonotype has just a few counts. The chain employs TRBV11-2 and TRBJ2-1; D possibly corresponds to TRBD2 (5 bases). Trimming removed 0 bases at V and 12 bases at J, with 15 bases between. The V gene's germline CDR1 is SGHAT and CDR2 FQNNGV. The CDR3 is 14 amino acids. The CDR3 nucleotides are TGTGCCAGCAGCTTAGACCCAGCTTTGAGGGCGCAGTTCTTC. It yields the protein CASSLDPALRAQFF.

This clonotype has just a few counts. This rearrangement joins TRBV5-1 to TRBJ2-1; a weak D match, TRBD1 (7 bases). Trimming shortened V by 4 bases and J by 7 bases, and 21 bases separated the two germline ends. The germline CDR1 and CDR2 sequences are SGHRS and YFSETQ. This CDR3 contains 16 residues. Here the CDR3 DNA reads TGCGCCAGCAGCGGGACGACAGGGACTTACGCGAATGAGCAGTTCTTC. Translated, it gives CASSGTTGTYANEQFF.

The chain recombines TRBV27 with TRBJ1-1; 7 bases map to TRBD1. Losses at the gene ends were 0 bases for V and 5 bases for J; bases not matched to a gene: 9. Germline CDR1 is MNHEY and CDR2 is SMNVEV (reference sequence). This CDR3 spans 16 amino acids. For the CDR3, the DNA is TGTGCCAGCAGTTTATCTTACACAGGGGTGGGGACTGAAGCTTTCTTT. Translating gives CASSLSYTGVGTEAFF.

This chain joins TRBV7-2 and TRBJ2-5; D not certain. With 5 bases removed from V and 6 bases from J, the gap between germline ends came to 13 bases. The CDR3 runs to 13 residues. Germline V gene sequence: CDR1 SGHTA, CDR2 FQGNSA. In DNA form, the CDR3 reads TGTGCCAGCAGCCCCTCTAATCGACAGACCCAGTACTTC. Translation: CASSPSNRQTQYF. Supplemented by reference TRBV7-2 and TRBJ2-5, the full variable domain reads GAGVSQSPSNKVTEKGKDVELRCDPISGHTALYWYRQSLGQGLEFLIYFQGNSAPDKSGLPSDRFSAERTGGSVSTLTIQRTQQEDSAVYLCASSPSNRQTQYFGPGTRLLVL.

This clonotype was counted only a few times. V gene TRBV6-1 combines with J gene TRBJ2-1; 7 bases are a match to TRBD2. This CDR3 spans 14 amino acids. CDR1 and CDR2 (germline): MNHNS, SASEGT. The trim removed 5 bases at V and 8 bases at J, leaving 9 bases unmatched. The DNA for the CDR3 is TGTGCCAGCAGTCCGGGACTACCTGAGGATGAGCAGTTCTTC. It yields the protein CASSPGLPEDEQFF.